Below are 4 T cell receptor beta chains sequenced from a single sample in a study of human thymus T cells. Assay: immunoSEQ multiplex PCR; the TCRdb copy retains only in-frame clones and omits some. The data show tens of thousands of clones, 94% seen once. Sequenced input: blood. The receptors derive from a boy less than two years old with a congenital heart defect but otherwise immunologically healthy.

The chain links TRBV19 to TRBJ2-4, with 7 bases that match TRBD2. V lost 5 bases to trimming and J lost 9 bases; unmatched junction nucleotides: 10. This CDR3 is built from 14 residues. Germline loops: CDR1 LNHDA, CDR2 SQIVND (reference sequence). The CDR3 region is CASSPWGGSGIQYF. The CDR3 region has the DNA TGTGCCAGTAGTCCATGGGGGGGGAGCGGCATTCAGTACTTC. Using reference TRBV19 and TRBJ2-4 for the parts outside the CDR3, the full variable domain is DGGITQSPKYLFRKEGQNVTLSCEQNLNHDAMYWYRQDPGQGLRLIYYSQIVNDFQKGDIAEGYSVSREKKESFPLTVTSAQKNPTAFYLCASSPWGGSGIQYFGAGTRLSVL.

The chain has TRBV28 and TRBJ2-7; perhaps D is TRBD1 or TRBD2 (5 bases each). The V gene's germline CDR1 is MDHEN and CDR2 SYDVKM. CDR3 size: 14 residues. Trimming stripped 2 bases from V and 6 bases from J, with 14 bases between. CDR3 nucleotide sequence: TGTGCCAGCAGTTTAGGGGGTAGGGCGAGCGAGCAGTACTTC. Its translation: CASSLGGRASEQYF.

This clone has only one observation. CDR3 bases: TGTGCCTGGAAACGCCGGACAGGGGGCAGAAATTCACCCCTCCACTTT. Translating it yields CAWKRRTGGRNSPLHF. The V call is TRBV30, the J call TRBJ1-6; 11 bases line up with TRBD1. This CDR3 has 16 amino acids. Germline CDR1 and CDR2: GTSNPN and SVGIG (reference sequence). The J segment lost 7 bases and the V segment lost 4 bases, leaving 9 bases of the junction unmatched. The full variable domain, completed using reference TRBV30 and TRBJ1-6, is SQTIHQWPATLVQPVGSPLSLECTVEGTSNPNLYWYRQAAGRGLQLLFYSVGIGQISSEVPQNLSASRPQDRQFILSSKKLLLSDSGFYLCAWKRRTGGRNSPLHFGNGTRLTVT.

The chain has TRBV21-1 and TRBJ1-6; the table's D gene call, TRBD1, was not cross checked with the DNA. TRBV21-1 is a pseudogene. The CDR3 totals 17 residues. The CDR3: CASSQTSGTLRGSPLHF. In DNA form, the CDR3 reads TGTGCCAGCAGCCAAACCTCCGGGACACTCCGGGGTTCACCCCTCCACTTT.